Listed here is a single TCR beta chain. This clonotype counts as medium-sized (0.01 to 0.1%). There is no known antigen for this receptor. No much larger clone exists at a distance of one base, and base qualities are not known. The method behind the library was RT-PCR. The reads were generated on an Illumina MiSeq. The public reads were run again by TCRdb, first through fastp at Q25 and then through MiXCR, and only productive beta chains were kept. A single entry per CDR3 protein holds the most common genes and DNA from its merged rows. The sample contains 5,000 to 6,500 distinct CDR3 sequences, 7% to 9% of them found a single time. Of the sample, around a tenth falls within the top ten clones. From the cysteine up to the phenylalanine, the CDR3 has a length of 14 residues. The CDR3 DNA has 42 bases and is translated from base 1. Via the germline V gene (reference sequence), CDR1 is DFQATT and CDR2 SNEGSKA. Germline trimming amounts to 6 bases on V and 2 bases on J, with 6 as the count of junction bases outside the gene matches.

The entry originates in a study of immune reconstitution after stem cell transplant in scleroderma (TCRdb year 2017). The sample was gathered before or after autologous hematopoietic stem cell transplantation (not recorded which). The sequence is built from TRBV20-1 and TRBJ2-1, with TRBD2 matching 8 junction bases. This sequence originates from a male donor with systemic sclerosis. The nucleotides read TGCAGTGCAGCACCACTAGCGGCCTACAATGAGCAGTTCTTC. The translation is CSAAPLAAYNEQFF.